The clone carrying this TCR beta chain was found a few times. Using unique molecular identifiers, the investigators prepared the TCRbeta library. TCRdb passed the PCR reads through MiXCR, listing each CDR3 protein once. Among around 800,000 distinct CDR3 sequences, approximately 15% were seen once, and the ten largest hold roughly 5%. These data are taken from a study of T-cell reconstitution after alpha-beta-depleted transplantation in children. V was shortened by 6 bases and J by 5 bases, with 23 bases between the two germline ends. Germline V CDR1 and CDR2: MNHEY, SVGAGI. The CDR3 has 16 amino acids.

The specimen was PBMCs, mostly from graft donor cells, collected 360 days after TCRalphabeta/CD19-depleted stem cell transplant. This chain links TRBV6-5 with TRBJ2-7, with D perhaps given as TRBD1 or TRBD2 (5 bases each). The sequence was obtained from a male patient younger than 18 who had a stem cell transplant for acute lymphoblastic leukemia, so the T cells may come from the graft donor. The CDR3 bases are TGTGCCAGCAGCGAGGGGTTGTTGGAAAGCGGCCACGAGCAGTACTTC. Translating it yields CASSEGLLESGHEQYF.